Sequencing of this T cell receptor (beta chain) was carried out in a study of T cells after yellow fever vaccination. Turning to the study itself: Preparation of the low-cell-number fractions used SMART-Seq v4 Ultra Low Input.

Looked up from germline, CDR1 is SGHTA and CDR2 is FQGNSA. V was trimmed by 5 bases and J by 4 bases, leaving 20 bases between them. The CDR3 consists of 16 residues. This clonotype came up a few times. 5'RACE template switching added a universal primer site and UMIs to TCR cDNA. MiXCR, applied by TCRdb to the 5' RACE reads, yields one record per CDR3 protein. This sample has under 550,000 distinct CDR3 sequences, with 21% found just once. The sequence derives from a man aged 18 to 29 who received the YFV17D yellow fever vaccine. This chain links TRBV7-2 with TRBJ1-2; D is ambiguous. The sample in question was PBMCs, obtained approximately 22 days after the first yellow fever vaccination. This CDR3 reads CASSPLPGPRGYGYTF. In nucleotides, the CDR3 is TGTGCCAGCAGCCCCCTGCCCGGTCCCCGGGGCTATGGCTACACCTTC.